This T cell receptor beta chain comes out of a study of shared clonotypes between healthy human individuals (dated by TCRdb to the early 2020s). General notes on the study: A couple of women and a few men aged 18 to 49 years were included in the cohort. The study deeply sequenced blood TCR repertoires of several healthy adults to estimate repertoire size and the extent of clonotype sharing between individuals. For each donor, CD4 naive and CD4 memory were each given three plates, CD8 naive was given two plates, and CD8 memory was given one plate. Per donor, leukapheresis produced somewhere between about 0.85 and 10 billion PBMCs. To increase sequencing depth and limit assay-specific biases, different laboratories used diverse techniques to prepare libraries and sequence TCR repertoires.

The paper as a whole reports these results and caveats: Roughly 5% of naive CD4, around 4% of naive CD8, 2% to 2.5% of memory CD4, and more than 0.35% of memory CD8 clonotypes were shared across several donors. Incomplete sequencing was indicated by rarefaction of sorted-subset datasets, despite the large sequencing depth. Pairwise subsampling led to the expectation that sequencing depth would affect the degree of clonotype sharing among donors. Only blood was sampled, and tissue TCR repertoires likely differ from those in blood. Because the study included only a small number of donors, the genetic and exposure-history diversity represented was limited. Larger estimated clonotype richness was generally found for naive subsets than for memory subsets. Clonotypes shared by all four sorted-subset donors showed higher generation probabilities than non-shared clonotypes.

TCR CDR3 regions were amplified from genomic DNA by multiplex PCR using the deep immunoSEQ assay. Extracted genomic DNA from each cell subset was spread evenly across all wells of several immunoSEQ 96-well plates, with each plate serving as a replicate. For sorted subsets, each replicate PCR was loaded with 200 to 250 ng genomic DNA, equivalent to 30,000 or so T cell genomes. Purified libraries were measured with a Qubit 3.0 fluorometer, size-checked on a Bioanalyzer 2100, and measured again with the KAPA Library Quantification kit. Each immunoSEQ 96-well plate was sequenced on its own single-read 150-cycle Illumina NextSeq 550 flow cell. From the authors' description of their analysis: Because the immunoSEQ output included only junctional sequences and no quality scores, the filtering could not be the same as the filtering used for full-length reads. Sequences were annotated with PyIR, a Python wrapper for IgBLAST v1.9, using IMGT germline references to assign V/J genes and CDR3. Reads were filtered out if the reads had weak V/J assignments (E-value above 1e-6), no CDR3, stop codons, out-of-frame junctions, or ambiguous translated residues. V3J clonotypes were defined as sequences sharing an identical inferred V gene, J gene, and CDR3 amino acid sequence. The percentage overlap between two repertoires was calculated by dividing the number of shared unique clonotypes by the size of the smaller repertoire. RTK rarefaction, the Chao1 estimator, and Recon v2.1 estimates of unobserved clonotypes were used to assess repertoire richness. For all TCRbeta clonotypes obtained by the gDNA method from a few donors, generation probabilities were computed with OLGA. TCRdb holds this immuneACCESS table with in-frame rearrangements only. Some clones are missing; in checked studies, unresolved V genes explain under half, and the rest has no known cause. V and J calls plus clone size are reproduced from that table; the DNA served to infer D and trimming. Recorded for this sample are about 2 million clones; roughly 95% of them occurred a single time. Of the sample, around 0.13% is held by the ten largest clones.

As concerns this clone: Its antigen specificity is not known. Within one base of it there is no much larger clone, and no base qualities were kept.

The donors were healthy, HIV-negative adults who had no recently reported acute infections or vaccinations. Only Caucasian adults living in Nashville, Tennessee, USA were represented among the donors. Magnetic negative selection was used to enrich CD4+ T cells, after which naive cells were positively selected on CD45RA and the negative fraction became the memory subset. After blood collection by leukapheresis, PBMCs were isolated using Ficoll-Histopaque density gradient centrifugation and then cryopreserved in the vapor phase of liquid nitrogen. Analytical flow cytometry was used to check the purity and quantity of every magnetically sorted T cell population. From each sorted fraction, genomic DNA was isolated and quantified by UV absorbance on a Nanodrop 2000c. CDR1 SNHLY and CDR2 FYNNEI were looked up in the germline V gene. Clipping removes 6 bases from V and 7 bases from J, with 13 as the unmatched junction base count. There are 16 amino acids in the CDR3, from cysteine to phenylalanine inclusive. CDR3 DNA is the only sequence kept; it has 48 bases, read in frame from the first base.

Material: naive CD4+ T cells sorted from blood. The cell subset or site label corresponds to: CD45RA+ positively selected. This TCR was recovered from a man aged 18 to 29 in good health. Recombination connected TRBV2 to TRBJ1-4; TRBD1 agrees with 8 junctional bases. The sequence in DNA is TGTGCCAGCAGGGACCCAGGGGGCAATTGGCGTGAAAAACTGTTTTTT. The encoded protein is CASRDPGGNWREKLFF.